Listed here are 2 T cell receptor beta chains from one sample, sequenced in a study of post-analysis software for immune sequencing data. Findings of the study overall: Relative to controls, patients had several TRBV segments at higher frequency, with TRBV5-6, TRBV5-1 and TRBV20-1 among these.

These receptors' antigens are unknown. cDNA libraries for TCR beta contained unique molecular identifiers. From the PCR reads, TCRdb called clonotypes with MiXCR, one entry per CDR3 protein. The sample yields roughly 650,000 distinct CDR3 sequences, 55% to 70% seen once. The sample was blood. These receptors were taken from a girl aged 2 to 9 with multiple sclerosis.

The CDR3 reads CASSLNGPYEQYF. The CDR3 nucleotides are TGTGCCAGCAGTTTGAACGGACCCTACGAGCAGTACTTC. The rearrangement uses TRBV12-3 or TRBV12-4 and TRBJ2-7; D is unresolved. The CDR3 sequence is 13 residues long. Trimming pared 3 bases from V and 2 bases from J, leaving 8 bases between.

This chain joins TRBV11-2 and TRBJ1-2; no clear D. CDR1 is SGHAT and CDR2 is FQNNGV in the germline V gene. The CDR3 consists of 15 residues. V lost 1 base and J 2 bases, leaving 11 bases between the germline ends. The CDR3 bases are TGTGCCAGCAGCTTAGTCCCGACACGGAACTATGGCTACACCTTC. Translating gives CASSLVPTRNYGYTF.